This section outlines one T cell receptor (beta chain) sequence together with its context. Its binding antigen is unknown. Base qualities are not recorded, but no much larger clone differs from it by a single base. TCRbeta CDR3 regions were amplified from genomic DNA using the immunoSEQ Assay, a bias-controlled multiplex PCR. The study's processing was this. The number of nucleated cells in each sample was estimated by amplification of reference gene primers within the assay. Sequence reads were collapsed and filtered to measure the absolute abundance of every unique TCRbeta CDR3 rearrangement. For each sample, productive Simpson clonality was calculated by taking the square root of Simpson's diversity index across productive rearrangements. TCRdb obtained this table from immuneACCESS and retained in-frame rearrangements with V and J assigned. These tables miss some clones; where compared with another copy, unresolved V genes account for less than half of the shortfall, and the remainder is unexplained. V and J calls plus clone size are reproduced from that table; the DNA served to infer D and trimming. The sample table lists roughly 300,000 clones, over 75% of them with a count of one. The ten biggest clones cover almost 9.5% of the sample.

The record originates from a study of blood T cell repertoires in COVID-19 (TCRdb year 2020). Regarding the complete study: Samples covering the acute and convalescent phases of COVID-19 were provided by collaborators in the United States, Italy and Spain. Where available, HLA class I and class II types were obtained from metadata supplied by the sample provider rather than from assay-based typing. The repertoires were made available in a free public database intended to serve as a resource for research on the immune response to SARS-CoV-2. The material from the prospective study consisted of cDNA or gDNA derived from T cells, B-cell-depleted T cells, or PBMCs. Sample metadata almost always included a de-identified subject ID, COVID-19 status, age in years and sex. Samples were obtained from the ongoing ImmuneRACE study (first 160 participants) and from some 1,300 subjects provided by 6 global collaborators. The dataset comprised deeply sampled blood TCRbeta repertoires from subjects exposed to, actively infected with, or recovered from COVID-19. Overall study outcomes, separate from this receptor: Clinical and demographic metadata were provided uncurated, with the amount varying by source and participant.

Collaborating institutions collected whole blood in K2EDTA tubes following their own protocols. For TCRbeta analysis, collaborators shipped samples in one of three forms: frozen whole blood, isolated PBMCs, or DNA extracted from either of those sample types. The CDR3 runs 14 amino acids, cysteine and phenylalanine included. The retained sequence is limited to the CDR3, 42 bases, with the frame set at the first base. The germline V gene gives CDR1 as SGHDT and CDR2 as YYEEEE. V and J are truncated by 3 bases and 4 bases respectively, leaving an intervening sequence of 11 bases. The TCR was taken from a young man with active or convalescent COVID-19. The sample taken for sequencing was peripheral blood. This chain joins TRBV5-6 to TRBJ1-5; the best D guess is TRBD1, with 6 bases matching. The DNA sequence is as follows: TGTGCCAGCAGCTCCGGGACAATGAATCAGCCCCAGCATTTT. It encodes CASSSGTMNQPQHF.